The clone carrying this TCR beta chain was recorded a few times. Antigen specificity is unknown. This sample was taken from a study of neurological immune-mediated disorders. cDNA was made by 5'RACE with 10-nucleotide random UMIs. TCRdb processed the 5' RACE reads anew with MiXCR; each CDR3 protein has one entry. The sample yields under 60,000 distinct CDR3 sequences, approximately 6.2% seen once. The V gene's germline CDR1 is SQVTM and CDR2 ANQGSEA. V was shortened by 4 bases and J by 11 bases, with 5 bases between the two germline ends. CDR3 length equals 8 residues. Study-wide results and caveats: With the multiple sclerosis repertoire cluster, none of the clinical or MRI features showed an association. The phylogenetic placement of 18 of 34 multiple sclerosis patients' repertoires in one related-CDR3 cluster constitutes a possible signature. Patients with HTLV-1-associated myelopathy showed the most TCR clonal expansion. Those with multiple sclerosis showed the least, falling below healthy controls.

The chain is built from TRBV29-1 and TRBJ1-1, with D unresolved. The sequence was collected from a woman aged 18-29 years with multiple sclerosis. The material sequenced was CD4+ T cells from blood. The CDR3 loop is CSVGEAFF. CDR3 DNA sequence: TGCAGCGTTGGGGAGGCTTTCTTT.